This entry describes one T cell receptor (beta chain). Its antigen is undetermined. The sample is drawn from a study of B cell selection in AIRE deficiency. Assay used: immunoSEQ multiplex PCR; TCRdb lists only in-frame clones, some missing. Of fewer than 30,000 clones listed, roughly 97% were seen once; the top ten hold approximately 0.21%. Notes on the study in general: Roughly 29% of healthy-shared Treg TCRbeta sequences appeared in patient Tconv cells. Healthy donors alone shared about a third of several thousand Treg sequences; patients alone approximately 9.4%.

CD4+CD127+ cells were sorted as the conventional CD4 T cells. V was cut by 0 bases and J by 1 base, with 14 bases left in between. Germline-derived CDR1 and CDR2 are SGDLS and YYNGEE. The CDR3 is 17 residues long. Material: CD4+CD127+ conventional T cells sorted from PBMCs. This receptor was taken from a human donor in good health. The chain links TRBV9 to TRBJ1-3, with D perhaps TRBD1 (5 bases). The CDR3 loop reads CASSVESGAFSGNTIYF. CDR3 in DNA: TGTGCCAGCAGCGTAGAAAGTGGGGCGTTTTCTGGAAACACCATATATTTT.